The TCR beta chain described here comes from a study of identifying expanded T cells in peripheral blood. The table lists this clone with a count of one. This CDR3 is built from 13 residues. The germline V and J ends were trimmed by 5 bases and 4 bases, with 12 bases remaining between them. The germline CDR1 and CDR2 sequences are SGHVS and FNYEAQ. Assay: immunoSEQ multiplex PCR; the TCRdb copy retains only in-frame clones and omits some. The sample shows approximately 100,000 clones, about 89% of them seen only once. Input material: blood. This receptor was obtained from a person aged 18-70 years in good health. The chain carries TRBV7-6 and TRBJ2-7; tentative D call: TRBD1 (5 bases). Written as DNA, the CDR3 is TGTGCCAGCAGCCCCGGGCCAGGGTACGAGCAGTACTTC. This codes for CASSPGPGYEQYF.